Shown below are 29 T cell receptor beta chains from a single sample sequenced in a study of T-cell memory formation after mild COVID-19. TCRdb ran MiXCR on the 5' RACE reads and lists one entry per CDR3 protein. The table has fewer than 700,000 distinct CDR3 sequences, more than 15% seen once; the top ten hold around 12%. The specimen was PBMCs or a T cell subset sorted from them (not recorded which). These receptors were taken from an adult woman who had mild COVID-19 (a few samples of this study predate the infection). Cell type and time point are not known.

This clonotype was observed many times. The chain recombines TRBV7-9 with TRBJ2-1, with TRBD2 identical over 9 bases. CDR3 length: 13 amino acids. CDR1 is SEHNR and CDR2 is FQNEAQ in the germline V gene (reference sequence). J lost 6 bases, V lost 3 bases, and 0 bases had no gene match. CDR3 amino acids: CASSFSGSNEQFF. Written as DNA, the CDR3 is TGTGCCAGCAGCTTTAGCGGGAGCAATGAGCAGTTCTTC.

This clonotype was seen once. The genes are TRBV7-9 and TRBJ1-1; D not certain. The CDR3 spans 14 residues. The germline V and J ends were trimmed by 4 bases and 4 bases, with 13 bases remaining between them. The germline CDR1 and CDR2 sequences are SEHNR and FQNEAQ (reference sequence). CDR3 DNA sequence: TGTGCCAGCAGCTCGACCAGAGAAAGCACTGAAGCTTTCTTT. Protein product: CASSSTRESTEAFF.

This clonotype was seen only a few times. V is TRBV7-9 and J is TRBJ1-6, with D maybe TRBD1 (6 bases). The CDR3 extends over 14 amino acids. The V gene lost 5 bases and the J gene lost 10 bases, with 15 bases spanning the gap. The germline CDR1 and CDR2 sequences are SEHNR and FQNEAQ (reference sequence). The CDR3 loop is CASSPGTIRSPLHF. CDR3 sequence (DNA): TGTGCCAGCAGCCCCGGGACAATTCGCTCACCCCTCCACTTT.

A few counts support this clonotype. The chain joins TRBV3-1 to TRBJ2-2, with 7 nucleotides matching TRBD1. V shed 0 bases, J shed 5 bases, and the junction held 3 bases outside the gene matches. This CDR3 is 15 amino acids long. Germline V gene data show CDR1 as LGHDT and CDR2 as YNNKEL (reference sequence). CDR3 sequence reads: CASSQEGQLTGELFF. CDR3 bases: TGTGCCAGCAGCCAAGAGGGACAGCTGACCGGGGAGCTGTTTTTT.

V is TRBV30 and J is TRBJ1-1; D call uncertain. Germline CDR1 GTSNPN, CDR2 SVGIG (reference sequence). V dropped 1 base and J dropped 4 bases, with 16 bases sitting between them. The CDR3 is 15 amino acids. CDR3 protein: CAWSGRRAGGTEAFF. CDR3 coding DNA: TGTGCCTGGAGTGGTAGGAGGGCGGGTGGCACTGAAGCTTTCTTT.

This clonotype came up a few times. The chain is built from TRBV7-9 and TRBJ1-2; 8 nucleotides line up with TRBD1. CDR1 and CDR2 (germline): SEHNR, FQNEAQ (reference sequence). This CDR3 is built from 13 residues. V shed 1 base, J shed 6 bases, and the junction held 1 base outside the gene matches. The CDR3 nucleotides read TGTGCCAGCAGCTTAGGGACAGGGAATGGCTACACCTTC. It translates to CASSLGTGNGYTF.

This clonotype came up a few times. The chain combines TRBV28 with TRBJ2-7; TRBD1 matches at 9 bases. Germline V gene lookup returns CDR1 MDHEN and CDR2 SYDVKM. The CDR3 runs 15 residues. V lost 4 bases and J lost 2; bases outside the gene matches: 6. The CDR3 nucleotides are TGTGCCAGCAGTTCTCACAGGGGGCACCCCTACGAGCAGTACTTC. This gives the protein CASSSHRGHPYEQYF.

In this sample, this clonotype turned up a few times. The V gene is TRBV29-1, the J gene TRBJ1-2, with D possibly being TRBD1 (5 bases). The V end lost 2 bases, the J end lost 4 bases, and 14 bases lay between the germline ends. The CDR3 runs to 14 residues. Germline V gene data show CDR1 as SQVTM and CDR2 as ANQGSEA. In DNA form, the CDR3 reads TGCAGCGTTGAATTATCAGGGTTCGGCTATGGCTACACCTTC. Protein product: CSVELSGFGYGYTF.

This clonotype occurred a few times. The V and J genes are TRBV25-1 and TRBJ2-1, with 7 bases fitting TRBD2. The length of the CDR3 is 16 residues. With 6 bases clipped from V and 0 bases from J, the junction kept 8 bases outside the gene matches. The germline V gene has CDR1 MGHDK and CDR2 SYGVNS. DNA for the CDR3: TGTGCCAGCAGCGAGGCGGGGAGGGGCTCCTACAATGAGCAGTTCTTC. Protein sequence: CASSEAGRGSYNEQFF.

This clonotype was seen more than once but under ten times. The chain carries TRBV5-1 and TRBJ2-3; perhaps TRBD2 as D (7 bases). The CDR3 extends over 15 amino acids. The V gene's germline CDR1 is SGHRS and CDR2 YFSETQ. V was pared by 5 bases and J by 3 bases, with 16 bases between. The DNA of the CDR3 is TGCGCCAGCAGTTTCGGCGGGGGCGATACAGATACGCAGTATTTT. Residues: CASSFGGGDTDTQYF.

The rearrangement uses TRBV19 and TRBJ2-2; D unclear. Trimming took 8 bases from V and 5 from J, leaving 12 bases between them. This CDR3 is built from 13 residues. Germline V CDR1 and CDR2: LNHDA, SQIVND (reference sequence). CDR3 sequence reads: CASEKGLTGELFF. DNA of the CDR3: TGTGCCAGTGAAAAGGGATTAACCGGGGAGCTGTTTTTT.

The chain employs TRBV7-2 and TRBJ2-3; TRBD2 agrees at 8 bases. The germline V gene encodes CDR1 SGHTA and CDR2 FQGNSA. V lost 2 bases, J lost 10 bases, and 23 bases stayed unmatched. There are 19 residues in the CDR3. CDR3 protein: CASSLYSFVSGRTVVAQYF. DNA of the CDR3: TGTGCCAGCAGCTTATACTCCTTCGTCAGCGGGAGAACGGTAGTGGCGCAGTATTTT.

The gene calls are TRBV5-1 and TRBJ1-1; TRBD1 is a possible D gene (5 bases). Germline CDR1 SGHRS, CDR2 YFSETQ. This CDR3 region has 18 residues. The V gene lost 0 bases and the J gene lost 1 base, with 19 bases spanning the gap. The CDR3 DNA reads as TGCGCCAGCAGCTTGGGGGCCAGGGAATCTCGAGAGAACACTGAAGCTTTCTTT. Its translation: CASSLGARESRENTEAFF.

V is TRBV5-1 and J is TRBJ1-1, with D uncertain. Germline values: CDR1 SGHRS, CDR2 YFSETQ. This CDR3 comprises 13 residues. Trimming cost V 1 base and J 5 bases, with 9 bases left between them. CDR3 nucleotides: TGCGCCAGCAGCTTGATCAGAGGGACTGAAGCTTTCTTT. Translating gives CASSLIRGTEAFF. Using reference TRBV5-1 and TRBJ1-1 for the parts outside the CDR3, the full variable domain is KAGVTQTPRYLIKTRGQQVTLSCSPISGHRSVSWYQQTPGQGLQFLFEYFSETQRNKGNFPGRFSGRQFSNSRSEMNVSTLELGDSALYLCASSLIRGTEAFFGQGTRLTVV.

The V call is TRBV20-1, the J call TRBJ1-1; D perhaps matches TRBD1 (5 bases). The V and J ends lost 6 bases and 0 bases respectively, with 14 bases between them. The CDR3 runs 14 residues. The germline gives CDR1 DFQATT, CDR2 SNEGSKA (reference sequence). CDR3 region: CSAGLRLVNTEAFF. DNA for the CDR3: TGCAGTGCGGGACTGCGATTGGTGAACACTGAAGCTTTCTTT.

V and J are TRBV2 and TRBJ1-1; maybe TRBD1 (5 bases). The CDR3 covers 12 residues. Germline V gene sequence: CDR1 SNHLY, CDR2 FYNNEI. V lost 3 bases and J lost 4, with 6 bases in between. CDR3 in amino acids: CASSDRATEAFF. The DNA for the CDR3 is TGTGCCAGCAGTGACAGGGCCACTGAAGCTTTCTTT.

Only a few counts were recorded for this clonotype. Here the CDR3 reads CATSDPPGSKNTGELFF. The CDR3 DNA reads as TGTGCCACCAGTGACCCGCCAGGTTCTAAGAACACCGGGGAGCTGTTTTTT. The V call is TRBV24-1, the J call TRBJ2-2; D is unclear. This CDR3 spans 17 amino acids. V lost 4 bases and J 1 base, leaving 15 bases between the germline ends. Germline V CDR1 and CDR2: KGHDR, SFDVKD.

This clonotype was observed a few times. The J gene is TRBJ2-7, the V gene TRBV5-1; 11 positions match TRBD1. CDR3 length: 14 amino acids. V dropped 5 bases and J dropped 5; count of bases not matched to a gene: 6. Germline CDR1 reads SGHRS; CDR2 reads YFSETQ. In nucleotides, the CDR3 is TGCGCCAGCAGTTATGGACAGGGGGCGAACGAGCAGTACTTC. It specifies CASSYGQGANEQYF.

The chain employs TRBV29-1 and TRBJ1-1; D may be TRBD1 (5 bases). The CDR3 totals 16 residues. From germline, CDR1 is SQVTM and CDR2 ANQGSEA. V gave up 0 bases and J gave up 7 bases, with 21 bases separating them. CDR3 sequence (DNA): TGCAGCGTTGAAGATAGCATGGGCAGGGCTTCGATTGAAGCTTTCTTT. Translated, it gives CSVEDSMGRASIEAFF.

This clonotype came up a few times. The rearrangement links TRBV7-9 to TRBJ1-1; D uncertain. Trimming shortened V by 2 bases and J by 8 bases, and 15 bases separated the two germline ends. Germline lookup yields CDR1 SEHNR and CDR2 FQNEAQ (reference sequence). The length of the CDR3 is 14 residues. DNA of the CDR3: TGTGCCAGCAGCTTAATGTATGTCCGGTCGGAAGCTTTCTTT. Protein: CASSLMYVRSEAFF. Drawing the rest from reference TRBV7-9 and TRBJ1-1, the complete variable domain is DTGVSQNPRHKITKRGQNVTFRCDPISEHNRLYWYRQTLGQGPEFLTYFQNEAQLEKSRLLSDRFSAERPKGSFSTLEIQRTEQGDSAMYLCASSLMYVRSEAFFGQGTRLTVV.

The genes are TRBV5-1 and TRBJ2-2, with D possibly matching TRBD2 (5 bases). V lost 0 bases and J 10 bases, leaving 10 bases between the germline ends. This CDR3 comprises 13 residues. Germline lookup yields CDR1 SGHRS and CDR2 YFSETQ. In DNA, the CDR3 is TGCGCCAGCAGCTTGGCGGGGTCGGAGGAGCTGTTTTTT. Translated, it gives CASSLAGSEELFF.

In this sample, this clonotype turned up many times. CDR3 sequence reads: CASSPGTMNTEAFF. The CDR3 bases are TGTGCCAGCAGCCCTGGGACCATGAACACTGAAGCTTTCTTT. The chain links TRBV7-9 to TRBJ1-1; TRBD1 is a possible D gene (5 bases). From germline, CDR1 is SEHNR and CDR2 FQNEAQ (reference sequence). V was clipped by 5 bases and J by 0 bases, with 10 bases between them. This CDR3 has 14 residues.

The chain has TRBV25-1 and TRBJ2-3; 9 nucleotides match TRBD2. Germline V gene sequence: CDR1 MGHDK, CDR2 SYGVNS. The V and J ends lost 6 bases and 3 bases, in that order; junction bases with no gene match: 7. The CDR3 is made up of 15 amino acids. The CDR3 region has the DNA TGTGCCAGCAGGCATAGCGGGAGTCTGACAGATACGCAGTATTTT. Translating it yields CASRHSGSLTDTQYF.

The chain couples TRBV7-6 to TRBJ1-4; D gene uncertain. This CDR3 comprises 15 residues. The V and J ends lost 4 bases and 7 bases respectively, with 16 bases between them. From germline, CDR1 is SGHVS and CDR2 FNYEAQ. The DNA of the CDR3 is TGTGCCAGCAGCTCAAACGACAACTGGGGTGAAAAACTGTTTTTT. Encoded protein: CASSSNDNWGEKLFF.

V and J are TRBV6-5 and TRBJ2-7, with unresolved D. This CDR3 is built from 14 residues. The germline gives CDR1 MNHEY, CDR2 SVGAGI. Trimming shortened V by 5 bases and J by 0 bases, and 11 bases separated the two germline ends. CDR3 DNA: TGTGCCAGCAGTAGGGAACCGAGCTCCTACGAGCAGTACTTC. Amino acid sequence: CASSREPSSYEQYF.

Many counts were recorded for this clonotype. The chain carries TRBV12-3 or TRBV12-4 and TRBJ2-4; D remains unclear. V was pared by 6 bases and J by 4 bases, with 7 bases between. This CDR3 is built from 12 residues. The CDR3 nucleotides are TGTGCCAGCAGCCCCACTAAAAACATTCAGTACTTC. It translates to CASSPTKNIQYF.

This rearrangement joins TRBV13 to TRBJ1-2; D is unclear. The CDR3 totals 17 residues. Germline loops: CDR1 PRHDT, CDR2 FYEKMQ (reference sequence). Trimming removed 3 bases from V and 5 bases from J, with 22 bases in between. CDR3 protein: CASSLSLPQRNEYGYTF. CDR3 DNA sequence: TGTGCCAGCAGCTTGTCCTTACCCCAGAGGAATGAATATGGCTACACCTTC.

There are many counts of this clonotype. The chain uses TRBV29-1 and TRBJ2-1; 9 bases map to TRBD1. J gave up 9 bases and V 6 bases, and 12 bases lay outside the gene matches. The CDR3 is made up of 14 amino acids. CDR1 is SQVTM, CDR2 ANQGSEA, per germline. The CDR3 is CSVKSGTGSAEQFF. The CDR3 DNA sequence: TGCAGCGTCAAGTCCGGGACAGGGTCAGCTGAGCAGTTCTTC.

A few counts support this clonotype. The CDR3, as DNA: TGTGCCAGCAGTTTAGTTCTGACTAGCGGGAGGGCCCACGAGCAGTACTTC. Its protein is CASSLVLTSGRAHEQYF. The rearrangement uses TRBV12-3 or TRBV12-4 and TRBJ2-7; 14 bases fit TRBD2. J lost 5 bases, V lost 1 base, and 7 bases had no gene match. The CDR3 has 17 residues.